This TCR beta chain was obtained from a study of identical twins. The CDR3 is made up of 9 amino acids, end residues included. The study's findings and limits: Researchers reported excess low generation probability among twin-shared out-of-frame alpha sequences.

Comments on this clonotype: What it binds is not known. Because the CDR3 is missing its conserved closing phenylalanine or tryptophan, this is likely a read error. The DNA is omitted, as the CDR3 cannot be located on it reliably, and the CDR3 follows TCRdb's listing.

TCRdb fed the 5' RACE reads into MiXCR, producing one record per CDR3 protein. Of under 400,000 distinct CDR3 sequences detected, around 9% appear once; the ten largest clones hold approximately 9.3%. The gene calls are TRBV12-3 or TRBV12-4 and TRBJ2-4. The TCR comes from a woman in her forties or fifties in good health. The specimen sequenced was naive T cells sorted from blood. This CDR3 reads CASSLVRSI.